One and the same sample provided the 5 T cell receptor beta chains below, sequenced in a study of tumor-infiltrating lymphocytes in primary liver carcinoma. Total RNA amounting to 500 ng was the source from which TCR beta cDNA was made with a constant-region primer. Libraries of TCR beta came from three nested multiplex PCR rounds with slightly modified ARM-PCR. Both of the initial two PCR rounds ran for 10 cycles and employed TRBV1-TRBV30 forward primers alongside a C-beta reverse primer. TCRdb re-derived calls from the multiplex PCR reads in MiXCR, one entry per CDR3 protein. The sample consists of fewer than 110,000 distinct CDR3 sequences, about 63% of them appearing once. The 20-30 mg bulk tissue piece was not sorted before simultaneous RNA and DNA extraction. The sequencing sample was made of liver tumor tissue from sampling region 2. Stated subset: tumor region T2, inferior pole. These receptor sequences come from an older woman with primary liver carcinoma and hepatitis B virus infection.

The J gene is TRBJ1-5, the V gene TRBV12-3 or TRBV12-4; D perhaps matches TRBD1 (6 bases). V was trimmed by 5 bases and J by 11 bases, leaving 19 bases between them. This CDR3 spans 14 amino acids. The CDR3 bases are TGTGCCAGCAGTCTTACAAGGAGATCAGGGGCCCAGCATTTT. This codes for CASSLTRRSGAQHF.

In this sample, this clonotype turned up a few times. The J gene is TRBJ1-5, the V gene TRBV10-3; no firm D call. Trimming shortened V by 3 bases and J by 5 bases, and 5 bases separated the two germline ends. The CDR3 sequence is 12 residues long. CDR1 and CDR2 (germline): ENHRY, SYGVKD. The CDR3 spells CAISDWDQPQHF. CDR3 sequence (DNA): TGTGCCATCAGTGACTGGGATCAGCCCCAGCATTTT.

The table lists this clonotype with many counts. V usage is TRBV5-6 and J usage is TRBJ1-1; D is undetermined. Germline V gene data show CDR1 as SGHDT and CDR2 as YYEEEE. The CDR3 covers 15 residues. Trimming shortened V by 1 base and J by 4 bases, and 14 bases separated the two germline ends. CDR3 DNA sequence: TGTGCCAGCAGCTTGCGCTTTACACGACTCACTGAAGCTTTCTTT. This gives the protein CASSLRFTRLTEAFF.

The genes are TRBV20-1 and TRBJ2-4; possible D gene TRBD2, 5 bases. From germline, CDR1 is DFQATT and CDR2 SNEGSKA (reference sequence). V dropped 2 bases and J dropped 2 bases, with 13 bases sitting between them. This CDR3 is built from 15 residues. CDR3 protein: CSARYLAASKNIQYF. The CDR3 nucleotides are TGCAGTGCTAGATATCTAGCCGCCTCCAAAAACATTCAGTACTTC.

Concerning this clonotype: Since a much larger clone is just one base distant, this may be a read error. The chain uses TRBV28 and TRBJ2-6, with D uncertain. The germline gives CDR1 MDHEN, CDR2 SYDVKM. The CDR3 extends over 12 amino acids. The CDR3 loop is CTSNDRANVLTF. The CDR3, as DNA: TGTACCAGCAACGACAGGGCCAACGTCCTGACTTTC.